Listed below are T cell receptor beta chains from one sample, sequenced in a study of T cell repertoires in aging, cancer and after chemotherapy. TCRdb independently ran MiXCR on the multiplex PCR reads; one entry per CDR3 protein. The data hold some 11,000 distinct CDR3 sequences, with roughly 40% observed a single time. The sequencing sample was made of blood. The receptor source for this set is a human donor in good health. Each CDR3 is given with its conserved first and last residue. Each record gives: CDR3 DNA, CDR3 protein, V gene, clone size, D gene, J gene. The D gene is left open where the match is weak. Only part of the rows carry a size: once, few, many, or a class if the clone is expanded.

TGTGCCAGCAGTTACGGTGACAGGGCGAATGAGCAGTTCTTC | CASSYGDRANEQFF | TRBV6-6 | few | TRBD1 | TRBJ2-1
TGCAGTGCTAGGATGGACTCTGGAAACACCATATATTTT | CSARMDSGNTIYF | TRBV20-1 | . | . | TRBJ1-3
TGTGCCAGCAAGGTTGGGTACAGGCGTACAGATACGCAGTATTTT | CASKVGYRRTDTQYF | TRBV7-2 | . | . | TRBJ2-3
TGTGCCAGCAGTTTCCCGTCGGGGACAGGGGATCAGCCCCAGCATTTT | CASSFPSGTGDQPQHF | TRBV28 | few | TRBD1 | TRBJ1-5
TGTGCCAGCAGCTTGGCTCTAGACCTGCCCTATGGCTACACCTTC | CASSLALDLPYGYTF | TRBV7-9 | few | . | TRBJ1-2
TGTGCCAGTCTCGCCGGGACTAGACCCAATGAGCAGTTCTTC | CASLAGTRPNEQFF | TRBV19 | . | TRBD2 | TRBJ2-1
TGTGCCAGCAGTTCTAGCCGGGACAGCTATGGCTACACCTTC | CASSSSRDSYGYTF | TRBV12-3/TRBV12-4 | medium-sized | TRBD1 | TRBJ1-2
TGTGCCAGCAGCTTAGACAGGGTTAATGAAAAACTGTTTTTT | CASSLDRVNEKLFF | TRBV7-9 | once | . | TRBJ1-4
TGTGCCAGCAGTCTCCAGGGTTGGGATCAGCCCCAGCATTTT | CASSLQGWDQPQHF | TRBV12-3/TRBV12-4 | . | . | TRBJ1-5
TGTGCCATCAGTGAGAGGGGGAATTCACCCCTCCACTTT | CAISERGNSPLHF | TRBV10-3 | . | . | TRBJ1-6
TGTGCCAGCAGCTCGGACAACCCGAACTCTGGGGCCAACGTCCTGACTTTC | CASSSDNPNSGANVLTF | TRBV11-1 | . | . | TRBJ2-6
TGTGCCAGCAGTTTCGGGCAGAAAAATTCACCCCTCCACTTT | CASSFGQKNSPLHF | TRBV12-3/TRBV12-4 | . | . | TRBJ1-6
TGTGCCAGCAGGGATATGACGGGGGAAGAGACCCAGTACTTC | CASRDMTGEETQYF | TRBV5-4 | . | . | TRBJ2-5
TGCGCCAGCAGCCAAGGGACAGAGAATTCACCCCTCCACTTT | CASSQGTENSPLHF | TRBV4-2 | few | TRBD1 | TRBJ1-6
TGTGCCAGTAGTATCCAACGGTCCCTTGGGACCCAGTACTTC | CASSIQRSLGTQYF | TRBV19 | . | . | TRBJ2-5
TGTGCCATCAGCGGGACAGGGGATAGCAATCAGCCCCAGCATTTT | CAISGTGDSNQPQHF | TRBV10-3 | . | TRBD1 | TRBJ1-5
TGTGCCAGCCAGGGGACCACCGGGGAGCTGTTTTTT | CASQGTTGELFF | TRBV6-2/TRBV6-3 | few | . | TRBJ2-2
TGTGCCAGCAGCTTACTTAGCGGGAGTGAGACCCAGTACTTC | CASSLLSGSETQYF | TRBV5-6 | . | TRBD2 | TRBJ2-5
TGTGCCAGTAGTACGGGGTCAAACACCGGGGAGCTGTTTTTT | CASSTGSNTGELFF | TRBV19 | few | . | TRBJ2-2
TGTGCCAGCAGTTTATGGGTCGATAATTCACCCCTCCACTTT | CASSLWVDNSPLHF | TRBV27 | . | . | TRBJ1-6
TGTGCCAGCAGTTACAAGACGGGACAGCCCAATGAGCAGTTCTTC | CASSYKTGQPNEQFF | TRBV6-6 | . | TRBD1 | TRBJ2-1
TGCGCCAGCACCCGGCGGGCTAGCGGGGGGACCAACACCGGGGAGCTGTTTTTT | CASTRRASGGTNTGELFF | TRBV4-2 | . | TRBD2 | TRBJ2-2
TGTGCCAGCAGCTTAGAGACTGGGGCCAACGTCCTGACTTTC | CASSLETGANVLTF | TRBV11-2 | few | . | TRBJ2-6
TGTGCCAGCGGTTCCACAGGGGAAGGTAATGAAAAACTGTTTTTT | CASGSTGEGNEKLFF | TRBV28 | . | TRBD1 | TRBJ1-4
TGTGCCAGCAGTCTCTCCGGGACACCCAGGGCGACGAACACTGAAGCTTTCTTT | CASSLSGTPRATNTEAFF | TRBV12-3/TRBV12-4 | . | . | TRBJ1-1
TGTGCCAGCAGCGTAGATCGCGGAGATACGCAGTATTTT | CASSVDRGDTQYF | TRBV9 | . | . | TRBJ2-3
TGCAGTGCTAGGACAGGCCCTGAAGCTTTCTTT | CSARTGPEAFF | TRBV20-1 | . | . | TRBJ1-1
TGCAGCGGGGGTTGGGTCGGTTCACCCCTCCACTTT | CSGGWVGSPLHF | TRBV29-1 | medium-sized | . | TRBJ1-6
TGTGCCAGCAGCTCGAGCGGGCGGAGGGGTGTGCAGCAGTACTTC | CASSSSGRRGVQQYF | TRBV7-2 | . | . | TRBJ2-7
TGTGCCAGCAGCTTAGGGACGACAGGGGGGAGCACAGATACGCAGTATTTT | CASSLGTTGGSTDTQYF | TRBV11-1 | few | TRBD1 | TRBJ2-3
TGCAGCGTCGAATCGCCGGGCCAGGGGGCTGGGGTCTACAATGAGCAGTTCTTC | CSVESPGQGAGVYNEQFF | TRBV29-1 | . | TRBD1 | TRBJ2-1
TGTGCCGCCGGGGACACCGGGGAGCTGTTTTTT | CAAGDTGELFF | TRBV10-3 | . | . | TRBJ2-2
TGCAGTGCTCGTAAGGGTTTGGAGGAAAAACTGTTTTTT | CSARKGLEEKLFF | TRBV20-1 | . | . | TRBJ1-4
TGTGCCAGCAGCATAAGACAGGATGGCTACACCTTC | CASSIRQDGYTF | TRBV7-2 | . | . | TRBJ1-2
TGTGCCAGCAGTGAAATGGGGACTCGGGATTCACCCCTCCACTTT | CASSEMGTRDSPLHF | TRBV6-1 | . | . | TRBJ1-6
TGTGCCAGCAGCCCCCGGGTCGGACGGGAGCAGTTCTTC | CASSPRVGREQFF | TRBV7-2 | . | . | TRBJ2-1
TGTGCCAGCAGCCTGGACAGAGGAAATGAGCAGTTCTTC | CASSLDRGNEQFF | TRBV4-1 | . | . | TRBJ2-1
TGCAGTGCTAGACGTACTAGCTCCTACGAGCAGTACTTC | CSARRTSSYEQYF | TRBV20-1 | few | . | TRBJ2-7
TGTGCCAGCTCCCCCGACAGGGACCAGCCCCAGAATTTT | CASSPDRDQPQNF | TRBV18 | . | TRBD1 | TRBJ1-5
TGTGCCACGAGGACCGACGGGGGCTACACCTTC | CATRTDGGYTF | TRBV10-3 | few | . | TRBJ1-2
TGCAGTGCTAACATAGCGGGGGGGCCAGGAGAGACCCAGTACTTC | CSANIAGGPGETQYF | TRBV20-1 | few | TRBD2 | TRBJ2-5
TGTGCCAGTAGTCCACAGGACAGGGGGCCCCCGGTCTACGAGCAGTACTTC | CASSPQDRGPPVYEQYF | TRBV19 | . | TRBD1 | TRBJ2-7